The 11 T cell receptor beta chains presented below share a single source sample, sequenced in a study of spatial heterogeneity in lung cancer. Study-level results: Higher tumor mutation counts went along with higher counts of expanded intratumoral alpha and beta TCRs.

Their specific antigens are unknown. TCRdb fed the 5' RACE reads into MiXCR, producing one record per CDR3 protein. Counted here are around 7,900 distinct CDR3 sequences, more than 13% occurring once; the ten biggest clones make up approximately 10%. Time point denoted: sample taken at primary tumor resection. The sample consisted of lung tumor tissue, taken at surgery. The receptors come from a female donor with early-stage non-small cell lung cancer.

This clonotype was detected ten times or more. Because this beta chain is a stray read in a library intended to capture alpha chains, its abundance should not be given much weight. The chain carries TRBV28 and TRBJ1-5, with 7 bases fitting TRBD1. The V segment lost 4 bases and the J segment 6 bases; nucleotides outside the gene matches: 12. The CDR3 has 16 residues. Germline V gives CDR1 MDHEN, CDR2 SYDVKM. The CDR3 protein is CASSSRGQLGGQPQHF. Here the CDR3 DNA reads TGTGCCAGCAGTTCAAGGGGACAGTTGGGAGGTCAGCCCCAGCATTTT.

This clonotype has ten or more counts. This beta chain appears as a stray read in a library generated for alpha chains; its size is not informative. The chain carries TRBV9 and TRBJ2-2, with D unresolved. The CDR3 runs 15 residues. Germline V lookup: CDR1 SGDLS, CDR2 YYNGEE. V lost 4 bases and J 0 bases, leaving 10 bases between the germline ends. This CDR3 reads CASSPRQANTGELFF. The CDR3 region has the DNA TGTGCCAGCAGCCCGAGACAAGCGAACACCGGGGAGCTGTTTTTT.

This clonotype has ten or more counts. The library was built for alpha chains, so this beta chain is an off-target read and its size means little. DNA for the CDR3: TGTGCCATCAGTGAGTCGGGATACAATCAGCCCCAGCATTTT. Translated, it gives CAISESGYNQPQHF. The chain recombines TRBV10-3 with TRBJ1-5; unclear D gene. The V and J ends lost 0 bases and 3 bases respectively, with 6 bases between them. This CDR3 is built from 14 residues. Per the germline V gene, CDR1 is ENHRY and CDR2 is SYGVKD.

This clonotype is termed medium-sized. The library was built for alpha chains, so this beta chain is an off-target read and its size means little. The chain links TRBV20-1 to TRBJ2-1; TRBD2 matches at 10 bases. Trimming took 8 bases from V and 4 from J; bases not matched to a gene: 5. Germline lookup yields CDR1 DFQATT and CDR2 SNEGSKA (reference sequence). The CDR3 sequence is 13 residues long. The CDR3 bases are TGCAGTTACCTAGCGGGGGTTTACAATGAGCAGTTCTTC. Protein product: CSYLAGVYNEQFF.

This clonotype is labeled as medium-sized. This beta chain is an unintended read in a library built for alpha chains; its size means little. The rearrangement uses TRBV7-2 and TRBJ2-5; 13 nucleotides match TRBD2. Germline values: CDR1 SGHTA, CDR2 FQGNSA. This CDR3 has 16 amino acids. Losses at the gene ends were 0 bases for V and 5 bases for J; bases not matched to a gene: 3. CDR3 region: CASSLAGTSGVETQYF. In DNA, the CDR3 is TGTGCCAGCAGCTTAGCCGGGACTAGCGGGGTGGAGACCCAGTACTTC.

This clonotype appeared many times. Because the library targeted alpha chains, this beta chain is an off-target read whose size means little. The chain joins TRBV7-6 to TRBJ2-5; D gene ambiguous. With 3 bases removed from V and 5 bases from J, the gap between germline ends came to 7 bases. Germline V gives CDR1 SGHVS, CDR2 FNYEAQ. This CDR3 is 12 amino acids long. Here the CDR3 DNA reads TGTGCCAGCAGCTTGGGTTTCGAGACCCAGTACTTC. Translation gives CASSLGFETQYF.

At least ten counts were recorded for this clonotype. This beta chain is an off-target read within a library intended for alpha chains, so its frequency means little. This chain links TRBV9 with TRBJ1-2, with TRBD1 matching 9 bases. V gave up 0 bases and J gave up 7 bases; unmatched junction bases: 7. The CDR3 has 15 amino acids. Germline CDR1 and CDR2: SGDLS and YYNGEE. Written as DNA, the CDR3 is TGTGCCAGCAGCGTAGCTCCACGACAGGGGGGTGGCTACACCTTC. Its translation: CASSVAPRQGGGYTF.

In its sample, this clonotype was seen many times. This beta chain represents an off-target read in a library built for alpha chains; its size is of limited meaning. The chain is built from TRBV11-2 and TRBJ1-6; the match to TRBD1 covers 7 bases. The CDR3 consists of 16 residues. V trimming: 3 bases; J trimming: 3 bases; junction bases outside the gene matches: 5. Germline CDR1 is SGHAT and CDR2 is FQNNGV. In DNA, the CDR3 is TGTGCCAGCAGCTTTAATACAGGGGTCTATAATTCACCCCTCCACTTT. This gives the protein CASSFNTGVYNSPLHF.

This clonotype qualifies as medium-sized (0.01 to 0.1%). A library prepared for alpha chains yielded this beta chain as an off-target read; its size is of little meaning. The chain joins TRBV11-2 to TRBJ1-1; no clear D. The CDR3 length is 14 residues. Trimming left V 1 base short and J 4 bases short, with 10 bases between. Per the germline V gene, CDR1 is SGHAT and CDR2 is FQNNGV. DNA of the CDR3: TGTGCCAGCAGCTTAGCTGGGCTGGGCACTGAAGCTTTCTTT. Encoded protein: CASSLAGLGTEAFF.

In its sample, this clonotype is medium-sized. The library was designed around alpha chains, so this beta chain is a stray read whose abundance carries little weight. This chain links TRBV20-1 with TRBJ2-7; D unresolved. The CDR3 length is 13 residues. V lost 3 bases and J lost 2, with 11 bases in between. The V gene's germline CDR1 is DFQATT and CDR2 SNEGSKA (reference sequence). The CDR3 DNA sequence: TGCAGTGCTAGTGGGCTGGCGCCCTACGAGCAGTACTTC. Translation gives CSASGLAPYEQYF.

This clonotype is termed medium-sized. The library was built for alpha chains, so this beta chain is an off-target read and its size means little. The chain uses TRBV29-1 and TRBJ1-1, with a weak D call TRBD1 (5 bases). Germline values: CDR1 SQVTM, CDR2 ANQGSEA. The ends were cut back, 6 bases at V and 5 bases at J, with 28 bases in the middle. The CDR3 spans 17 residues. CDR3 coding DNA: TGCAGCGTCCAATCGGCAGGGAAAGGCATTAGGGGTACTGAAGCTTTCTTT. Protein sequence: CSVQSAGKGIRGTEAFF.